These 16 T cell receptor beta chains share one sample of origin, sequenced in a study of monozygotic twins with inflammatory bowel disease. TCRdb re-called the 5' RACE reads and gives one entry per CDR3 protein, without DNA. The specimen's table records some 450,000 distinct CDR3 sequences. Sequencing used blood. The receptors originated from a human donor with ulcerative colitis or Crohn's disease, or a healthy co-twin of an affected twin (not recorded which).

This chain joins TRBV5-4 and TRBJ2-5; TCRdb selects TRBD1, and the lack of DNA leaves this call unchecked. Germline V gene data show CDR1 as SGHNT and CDR2 as YYREEE (reference sequence). The CDR3 length is 14 residues. CDR3 loop: CASSTAGGGETQYF.

The CDR3 here is CASRLAVPLDEQFF. The chain has TRBV5-1 and TRBJ2-1; TCRdb designates TRBD2, a call that cannot be tested without DNA. Germline V lookup: CDR1 SGHRS, CDR2 YFSETQ. CDR3 size: 14 residues.

The rearrangement joins TRBV19 to TRBJ2-1; absent DNA, TCRdb's TRBD2 call cannot be checked. Germline V lookup: CDR1 LNHDA, CDR2 SQIVND (reference sequence). The CDR3 has 16 amino acids. CDR3: CASSRASGGTYNEQFF.

J is TRBJ1-2 and V is TRBV12-3 or TRBV12-4. The CDR3 sequence is 13 residues long. CDR3 sequence: CASSGGGNYGYTF.

The J gene is TRBJ1-2, the V gene TRBV3-1; TCRdb picks TRBD1, but there is no DNA to check that call. Germline V gene lookup returns CDR1 LGHDT and CDR2 YNNKEL (reference sequence). This CDR3 region has 15 residues. The CDR3 sequence is CASSPGTVANYGYTF.

The V gene is TRBV25-1, the J gene TRBJ1-4; without DNA, the TCRdb call of TRBD1 cannot be checked. The CDR3 is 14 amino acids. Looked up from germline, CDR1 is MGHDK and CDR2 is SYGVNS. CDR3 residues: CASSDRQGGEKLFF. Full variable domain (remainder filled in from reference TRBV25-1 and TRBJ1-4): EADIYQTPRYLVIGTGKKITLECSQTMGHDKMYWYQQDPGMELHLIHYSYGVNSTEKGDLSSESTVSRIRTEHFPLTLESARPSHTSQYLCASSDRQGGEKLFFGSGTQLSVL.

The CDR3 region is CSVSPGTGNDEQYF. The chain uses TRBV29-1 and TRBJ2-7; TCRdb outputs TRBD1, but without DNA this stays unchecked. This CDR3 region has 14 residues. Germline CDR1 is SQVTM and CDR2 is ANQGSEA.

V usage is TRBV27 and J usage is TRBJ1-3. The CDR3 is made up of 14 amino acids. Germline CDR1 and CDR2: MNHEY and SMNVEV (reference sequence). This CDR3 reads CASSPISSGNTIYF.

J is TRBJ2-1 and V is TRBV5-1; TCRdb calls TRBD2, which cannot be checked without DNA. The CDR3 has 16 amino acids. The germline gives CDR1 SGHRS, CDR2 YFSETQ. The CDR3 spells CASSSGLAGANNEQFF.

The chain employs TRBV7-2 and TRBJ1-2; TCRdb picks TRBD1, but there is no DNA to check that call. CDR3 size: 13 residues. Germline V gives CDR1 SGHTA, CDR2 FQGNSA. The CDR3 reads CACSVGQNYGYTF.

The J gene is TRBJ1-4, the V gene TRBV4-3; TCRdb proposes TRBD1, but this gene call is untestable without DNA. Germline V lookup: CDR1 LGHNA, CDR2 YSLEER. The CDR3 is 15 residues long. CDR3 sequence reads: CASSRDGSTNEKLFF.

The genes are TRBV10-3 and TRBJ1-4; lacking DNA, the TRBD1 call made by TCRdb goes unchecked. The CDR3 is made up of 15 amino acids. Germline CDR1 ENHRY, CDR2 SYGVKD. The CDR3 here is CAISAGTAGEEKLFF.

This chain joins TRBV14 and TRBJ1-2; the TCRdb call, TRBD1, lacks DNA for checking. Germline CDR1 and CDR2: SGHDN and FVKESK. This CDR3 spans 14 amino acids. The CDR3 region is CASTPPGGNYGYTF.

The chain employs TRBV20-1 and TRBJ2-1; TCRdb names TRBD1, which stays unverified in the absence of DNA. The CDR3 totals 15 residues. Germline V lookup: CDR1 DFQATT, CDR2 SNEGSKA (reference sequence). The chain's CDR3 is CSAVPPGAPNNEQFF.

The rearrangement links TRBV29-1 to TRBJ2-3. The CDR3 sequence is 13 residues long. From germline, CDR1 is SQVTM and CDR2 ANQGSEA. CDR3 sequence: CSVTDQSTDTQYF.

The chain recombines TRBV12-3 or TRBV12-4 with TRBJ1-5. The CDR3 totals 15 residues. The CDR3 loop reads CASSLAQTSNQPQHF.